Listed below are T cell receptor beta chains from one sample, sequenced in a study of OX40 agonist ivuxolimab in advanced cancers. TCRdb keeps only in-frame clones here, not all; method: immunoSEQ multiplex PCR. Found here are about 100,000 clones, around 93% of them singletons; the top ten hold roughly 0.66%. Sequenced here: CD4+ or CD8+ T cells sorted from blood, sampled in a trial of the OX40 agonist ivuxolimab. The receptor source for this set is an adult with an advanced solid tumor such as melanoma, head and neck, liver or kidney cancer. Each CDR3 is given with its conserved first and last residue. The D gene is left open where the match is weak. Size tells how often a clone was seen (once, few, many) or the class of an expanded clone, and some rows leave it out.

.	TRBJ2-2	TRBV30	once	TGTGCCTGGAGTGTAAGGGGTGGCGGGGAGCTGTTTTTT	CAWSVRGGGELFF
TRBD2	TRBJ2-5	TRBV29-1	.	TGCAGCGTACGGGGGGGCCAGGAGACCCAGTACTTC	CSVRGGQETQYF
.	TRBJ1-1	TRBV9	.	TGTGCCAGCAGCGTAGCAGGAGATAGTGTTTCTGAAGCTTTCTTT	CASSVAGDSVSEAFF
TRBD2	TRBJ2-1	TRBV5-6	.	TGTGCCAGCAGCTTGGTAGGACTAGCGGTGAATGAGCAGTTCTTC	CASSLVGLAVNEQFF
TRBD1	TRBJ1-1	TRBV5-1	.	TGCGCCAGCAGCCTCACCGGACAGGGCCAAACCCTTGCCACTGAAGCTTTCTTT	CASSLTGQGQTLATEAFF
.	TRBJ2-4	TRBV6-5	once	TGTGCCAGCAGTTACGGGGGCCAAAACAAAAACATTCAGTACTTC	CASSYGGQNKNIQYF
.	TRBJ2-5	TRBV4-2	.	TGTGCCAGCAGCCAAGAAAAGAGGGAGACCCAGTACTTC	CASSQEKRETQYF
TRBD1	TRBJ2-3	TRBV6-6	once	TGTGCCACCCTCGGGGGACAGGGTACAGATACGCAGTATTTT	CATLGGQGTDTQYF
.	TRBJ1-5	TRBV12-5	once	TGTGCTAGTGGTTTGGTATTGGGAGGAGATAGCAATCAGCCCCAGCATTTT	CASGLVLGGDSNQPQHF
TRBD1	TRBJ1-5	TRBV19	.	TGTGCCAGTAGTCCAGGGACAGGGGCTAGCAATCAGCCCCAGCATTTT	CASSPGTGASNQPQHF
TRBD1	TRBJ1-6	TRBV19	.	TGTGCCAGTAGTCCTGACAGGGGGAGTACTTCACCCCTCCACTTT	CASSPDRGSTSPLHF
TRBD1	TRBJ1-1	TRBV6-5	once	TGTGCCAGCAGTTACTTCCGGACAGGCGAAGCTTTCTTT	CASSYFRTGEAFF
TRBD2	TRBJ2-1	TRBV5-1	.	TGCGCCAGCAGCTTAGGCGGGAGAATTGATAGTGAGCAGTTCTTC	CASSLGGRIDSEQFF
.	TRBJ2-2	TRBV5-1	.	TGCGCCAGCAGCAAAGGACAGAACACCGGGGAGCTGTTTTTT	CASSKGQNTGELFF
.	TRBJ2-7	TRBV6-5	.	TGTGCCAGCAGCCACTACGAGCAGTACTTC	CASSHYEQYF
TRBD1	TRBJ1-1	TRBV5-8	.	TGTGCCAGCAGCTTAGGACAGGGGGCTTTCTTT	CASSLGQGAFF
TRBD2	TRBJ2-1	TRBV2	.	TGTGCCAGCAGTGAAGAGCTAGCGGGGGGGCACGAGCAGTTCTTC	CASSEELAGGHEQFF
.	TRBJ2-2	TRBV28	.	TGTGCCAGCAGTTCTTCTAGCAGTACGAACACCGGGGAGCTGTTTTTT	CASSSSSSTNTGELFF